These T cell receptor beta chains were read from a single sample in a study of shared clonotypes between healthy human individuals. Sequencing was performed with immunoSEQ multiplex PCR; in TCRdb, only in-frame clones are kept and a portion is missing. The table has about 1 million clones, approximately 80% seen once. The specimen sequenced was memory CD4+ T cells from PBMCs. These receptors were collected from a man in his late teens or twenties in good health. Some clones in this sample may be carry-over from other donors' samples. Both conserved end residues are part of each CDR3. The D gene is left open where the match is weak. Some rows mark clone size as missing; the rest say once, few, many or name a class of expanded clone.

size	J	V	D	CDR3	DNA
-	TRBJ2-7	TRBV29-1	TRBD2	CSVGDYAYEQYF	TGCAGCGTTGGGGACTATGCCTACGAGCAGTACTTC
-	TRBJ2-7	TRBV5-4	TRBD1	CASSLPGQGASGQYF	TGTGCCAGCAGCCTCCCGGGACAGGGGGCGTCCGGGCAGTACTTC
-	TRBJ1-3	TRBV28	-	CASSLEGNTIYF	TGTGCCAGCAGTTTGGAGGGAAACACCATATATTTT
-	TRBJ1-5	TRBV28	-	CASSLSSQGRNQPQHF	TGTGCCAGCAGCCTATCCTCACAGGGCCGCAATCAGCCCCAGCATTTT
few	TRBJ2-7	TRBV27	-	CASSLGIRDRELYEQYF	TGTGCCAGCAGTTTGGGGATCCGGGACCGCGAACTCTACGAGCAGTACTTC
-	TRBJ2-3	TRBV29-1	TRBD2	CSVPLAGASTDTQYF	TGCAGCGTTCCACTAGCGGGGGCCTCCACAGATACGCAGTATTTT
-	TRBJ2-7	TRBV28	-	CASSQGARDPKATYEQYF	TGTGCCAGTTCACAAGGTGCCAGGGACCCTAAAGCCACCTACGAGCAGTACTTC
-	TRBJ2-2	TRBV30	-	CAWSRVAKGGELFF	TGTGCCTGGAGTAGGGTAGCGAAGGGCGGGGAGCTGTTTTTT
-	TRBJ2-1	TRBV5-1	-	CASSLATGTPYNEQFF	TGCGCCAGCAGCTTGGCCACCGGCACTCCCTACAATGAGCAGTTCTTC
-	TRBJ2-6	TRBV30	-	CASLGGRGNGANVLTF	TGTGCCTCCCTGGGGGGCAGGGGGAACGGGGCCAACGTCCTGACTTTC
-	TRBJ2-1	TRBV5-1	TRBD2	CASSFGTSGNYNEQFF	TGCGCCAGCAGCTTCGGGACTAGCGGGAACTACAATGAGCAGTTCTTC
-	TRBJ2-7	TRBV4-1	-	CASSHRAGDEQYF	TGCGCCAGCAGTCACAGGGCAGGGGACGAGCAGTACTTC
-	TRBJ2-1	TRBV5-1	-	CASSLGTMMNEQFF	TGCGCCAGCAGCTTGGGGACTATGATGAATGAGCAGTTCTTC
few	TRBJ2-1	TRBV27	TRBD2	CASSLSAPGGRARQFF	TGTGCCAGCAGTTTATCAGCCCCCGGCGGGAGGGCTCGGCAGTTCTTC
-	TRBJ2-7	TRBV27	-	CASKLGTNYYEQYF	TGTGCCAGCAAGTTGGGGACGAATTACTACGAGCAGTACTTC
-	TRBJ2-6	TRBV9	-	CASSVVEGRAGANVLTF	TGTGCCAGCAGCGTAGTGGAGGGAAGAGCCGGGGCCAACGTCCTGACTTTC
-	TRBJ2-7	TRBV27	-	CASSLQRNYEQYF	TGTGCCAGCAGTTTACAGAGAAACTACGAGCAGTACTTC
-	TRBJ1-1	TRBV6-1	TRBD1	CASSRGQLNTEAFF	TGTGCCAGCAGTCGGGGACAGCTGAACACTGAAGCTTTCTTT
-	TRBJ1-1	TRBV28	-	CASTLHVGGGIPEAFF	TGTGCCAGCACCCTCCACGTTGGGGGAGGGATCCCTGAAGCTTTCTTT
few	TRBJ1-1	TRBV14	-	CASSQHQNTEAFF	TGTGCCAGCAGCCAACATCAGAACACTGAAGCTTTCTTT
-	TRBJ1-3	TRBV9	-	CASSGIQGTPRNTIYF	TGTGCCAGCAGCGGTATACAGGGAACACCGCGGAACACCATATATTTT
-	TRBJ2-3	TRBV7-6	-	CASSFLQGSSTDTQYF	TGTGCCAGCAGCTTCTTACAGGGTTCTAGCACAGATACGCAGTATTTT
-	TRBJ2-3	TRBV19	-	CASSNREGGTDTQYF	TGTGCCAGTAGTAACAGGGAGGGGGGAACAGATACGCAGTATTTT
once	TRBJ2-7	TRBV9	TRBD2	CASSVGRGGWYEQYF	TGTGCCAGCAGCGTAGGTCGGGGAGGGTGGTACGAGCAGTACTTC
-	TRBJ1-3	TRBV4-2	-	CASSTGPWQYTGNTIYF	TGTGCCAGCAGCACGGGTCCGTGGCAATATACTGGAAACACCATATATTTT
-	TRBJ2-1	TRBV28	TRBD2	CASREVRTSFNEQFF	TGTGCCAGCAGGGAGGTCCGGACTAGTTTCAATGAGCAGTTCTTC
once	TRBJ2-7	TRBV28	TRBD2	CASRRGTSGRYEQYF	TGTGCCAGCAGGAGGGGGACTAGCGGGAGGTACGAGCAGTACTTC
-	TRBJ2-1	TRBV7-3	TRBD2	CASSLNPSGRAGDEQFF	TGTGCCAGCAGCTTAAACCCTAGCGGGAGGGCCGGGGATGAGCAGTTCTTC
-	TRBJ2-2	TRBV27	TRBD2	CASSSRLAMNTGELFF	TGTGCCAGCAGTTCCCGACTAGCCATGAACACCGGGGAGCTGTTTTTT
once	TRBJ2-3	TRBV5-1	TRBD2	CASNSGRAGDTQYF	TGCGCCAGTAATAGCGGGAGGGCTGGTGATACGCAGTATTTT
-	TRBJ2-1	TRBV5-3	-	CARSFQFF	TGTGCCAGAAGCTTTCAGTTCTTC
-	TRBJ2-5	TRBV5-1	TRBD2	CASSLFAGEVVETQYF	TGCGCCAGCAGCTTGTTTGCGGGAGAGGTGGTAGAGACCCAGTACTTC